A selection of T cell receptor beta chains follows, all from one sample in a study of graft-versus-host responses after intestinal transplantation. The method was immunoSEQ multiplex PCR; TCRdb's version includes in-frame clones alone and lacks a portion of them. The sample lists about 47,000 clones, about 93% occurring once. The source material was PBMCs, sampled about 800 days after a first intestinal transplant, on the day of a second. Receptors originate from a human patient who received an intestinal transplant, so some T cells may come from the graft donor. Each CDR3 is given with its conserved first and last residue. A D gene is named only where the DNA matches it firmly. Clone sizes are given selectively: once, few, many, or a class where the clone is expanded.

v_gene: TRBV19
j_gene: TRBJ2-7
abundance: NA
d_gene: TRBD1
CDR3aa: CASSATGTGFYEQYF
CDR3nt: TGTGCCAGTAGTGCCACCGGGACAGGGTTCTACGAGCAGTACTTC

v_gene: TRBV2
j_gene: TRBJ2-1
abundance: once
d_gene: TRBD2
CDR3aa: CASSQRTSGNDEQFF
CDR3nt: TGTGCCAGCAGTCAACGGACTAGCGGGAACGATGAGCAGTTCTTC

v_gene: TRBV15
j_gene: TRBJ1-1
abundance: NA
d_gene: NA
CDR3aa: CATSRGREGGTEAFF
CDR3nt: TGTGCCACCAGCAGAGGCAGGGAAGGAGGCACTGAAGCTTTCTTT

v_gene: TRBV28
j_gene: TRBJ2-7
abundance: NA
d_gene: NA
CDR3aa: CATSGSSYEQYF
CDR3nt: TGTGCCACCTCGGGGTCCTCCTACGAGCAGTACTTC

v_gene: TRBV28
j_gene: TRBJ1-2
abundance: NA
d_gene: TRBD1
CDR3aa: CASSSAGQGGYYGYTF
CDR3nt: TGTGCCAGCAGTTCCGCCGGACAGGGGGGGTACTATGGCTACACCTTC

v_gene: TRBV30
j_gene: TRBJ2-5
abundance: NA
d_gene: NA
CDR3aa: CAWSSGLQETQYF
CDR3nt: TGTGCCTGGAGTTCAGGACTCCAAGAGACCCAGTACTTC

v_gene: TRBV30
j_gene: TRBJ2-5
abundance: NA
d_gene: NA
CDR3aa: CAWSGSGLEETQYF
CDR3nt: TGTGCCTGGTCGGGTTCAGGGTTGGAGGAGACCCAGTACTTC

v_gene: TRBV2
j_gene: TRBJ2-5
abundance: NA
d_gene: NA
CDR3aa: CASSGDSQETQYF
CDR3nt: TGTGCCAGCAGTGGTGACAGCCAAGAGACCCAGTACTTC

v_gene: TRBV27
j_gene: TRBJ1-2
abundance: NA
d_gene: TRBD1
CDR3aa: CASSPGQGGYTF
CDR3nt: TGTGCCAGCAGTCCCGGACAGGGAGGCTACACCTTC

v_gene: TRBV28
j_gene: TRBJ2-7
abundance: NA
d_gene: NA
CDR3aa: CASSLIGGVYEQYF
CDR3nt: TGTGCCAGCAGTTTGATTGGGGGTGTTTACGAGCAGTACTTC

v_gene: TRBV6-1
j_gene: TRBJ1-5
abundance: NA
d_gene: TRBD1
CDR3aa: CASNNRGENQPQHF
CDR3nt: TGTGCCAGCAATAACAGGGGGGAAAATCAGCCCCAGCATTTT

v_gene: TRBV6-9
j_gene: TRBJ1-4
abundance: NA
d_gene: NA
CDR3aa: CASNQSGEREKLFF
CDR3nt: TGTGCCAGCAACCAATCAGGGGAACGTGAAAAACTGTTTTTT

v_gene: TRBV6-4
j_gene: TRBJ1-3
abundance: NA
d_gene: NA
CDR3aa: CASRRLLKAFGNTIYF
CDR3nt: TGTGCCAGCAGGCGGCTCTTAAAGGCTTTTGGAAACACCATATATTTT

v_gene: TRBV28
j_gene: TRBJ2-1
abundance: NA
d_gene: NA
CDR3aa: CASSQAGRSYNEQFF
CDR3nt: TGTGCCAGCAGCCAAGCGGGTCGGTCCTACAATGAGCAGTTCTTC

v_gene: TRBV7-6
j_gene: TRBJ2-3
abundance: NA
d_gene: NA
CDR3aa: CASREGATRADTQYF
CDR3nt: TGTGCCAGCAGGGAGGGGGCAACTCGTGCAGATACGCAGTATTTT

v_gene: TRBV6-5
j_gene: TRBJ1-3
abundance: NA
d_gene: NA
CDR3aa: CASSYSQSHSGNTIYF
CDR3nt: TGTGCCAGCAGTTACTCTCAGAGTCACTCTGGAAACACCATATATTTT

v_gene: TRBV5-5
j_gene: TRBJ2-2
abundance: NA
d_gene: TRBD1
CDR3aa: CASSDRTGGELFF
CDR3nt: TGTGCCAGCAGCGATCGGACAGGCGGGGAGCTGTTTTTT

v_gene: TRBV11-2
j_gene: TRBJ2-2
abundance: NA
d_gene: NA
CDR3aa: CASSLDRIAGTGELFF
CDR3nt: TGTGCCAGCAGCTTAGATAGAATAGCTGGTACCGGGGAGCTGTTTTTT

v_gene: TRBV6-6
j_gene: TRBJ2-7
abundance: NA
d_gene: TRBD2
CDR3aa: CASSPASGRREQYF
CDR3nt: TGTGCCAGCAGTCCAGCTAGCGGGAGGCGAGAGCAGTACTTC

v_gene: TRBV11-2
j_gene: TRBJ2-1
abundance: NA
d_gene: NA
CDR3aa: CASSLERRRNEQFF
CDR3nt: TGTGCCAGCAGCTTAGAGCGCCGGAGGAATGAGCAGTTCTTC

v_gene: TRBV9
j_gene: TRBJ2-5
abundance: NA
d_gene: TRBD2
CDR3aa: CASSVAVGGFGETQYF
CDR3nt: TGTGCCAGCAGCGTAGCGGTCGGGGGGTTTGGAGAGACCCAGTACTTC

v_gene: TRBV15
j_gene: TRBJ2-5
abundance: NA
d_gene: TRBD2
CDR3aa: CATSRDPSGRGETQYF
CDR3nt: TGTGCCACCAGCAGAGACCCTAGCGGGAGGGGGGAGACCCAGTACTTC

v_gene: TRBV28
j_gene: TRBJ1-1
abundance: NA
d_gene: TRBD1
CDR3aa: CASPSGTANTEAFF
CDR3nt: TGTGCCAGCCCTTCCGGGACAGCCAACACTGAAGCTTTCTTT

v_gene: TRBV13
j_gene: TRBJ2-7
abundance: NA
d_gene: NA
CDR3aa: CASSFSYEQYF
CDR3nt: TGTGCCAGCAGCTTTAGTTACGAGCAGTACTTC

v_gene: TRBV5-1
j_gene: TRBJ2-7
abundance: NA
d_gene: NA
CDR3aa: CASSGGFYEQYF
CDR3nt: TGCGCCAGCAGCGGGGGCTTTTACGAGCAGTACTTC

v_gene: TRBV7-3
j_gene: TRBJ2-7
abundance: NA
d_gene: TRBD2
CDR3aa: CASSFGPPTSGKYEQYF
CDR3nt: TGTGCCAGCAGCTTTGGGCCGCCGACTAGCGGTAAGTACGAGCAGTACTTC

v_gene: TRBV7-9
j_gene: TRBJ1-5
abundance: NA
d_gene: NA
CDR3aa: CASSLGRNQPQHF
CDR3nt: TGTGCCAGCAGCTTGGGCAGAAATCAGCCCCAGCATTTT

v_gene: TRBV18
j_gene: TRBJ2-7
abundance: NA
d_gene: NA
CDR3aa: CASSPSNQGGYEQYF
CDR3nt: TGTGCCAGCTCACCATCGAATCAGGGCGGCTACGAGCAGTACTTC

v_gene: TRBV10-3
j_gene: TRBJ2-3
abundance: NA
d_gene: NA
CDR3aa: CAIEPGTTEGTQYF
CDR3nt: TGTGCCATCGAACCGGGTACCACGGAGGGTACGCAGTATTTT

v_gene: TRBV27
j_gene: TRBJ2-1
abundance: NA
d_gene: TRBD2
CDR3aa: CASSLAGGPSYNEQFF
CDR3nt: TGTGCCAGCTCCCTAGCGGGAGGGCCCTCCTACAATGAGCAGTTCTTC

v_gene: TRBV7-9
j_gene: TRBJ2-4
abundance: NA
d_gene: NA
CDR3aa: CASSLTGLAKNIQYF
CDR3nt: TGTGCCAGCAGCTTGACAGGCCTAGCCAAAAACATTCAGTACTTC

v_gene: TRBV30
j_gene: TRBJ1-1
abundance: few
d_gene: TRBD1
CDR3aa: CAWTPGTGMNAFF
CDR3nt: TGTGCCTGGACCCCCGGGACAGGGATGAATGCTTTCTTT

v_gene: TRBV28
j_gene: TRBJ2-1
abundance: NA
d_gene: NA
CDR3aa: CASNVFNGLGEQFF
CDR3nt: TGTGCCAGCAACGTTTTCAACGGACTGGGGGAGCAGTTCTTC

v_gene: TRBV18
j_gene: TRBJ2-7
abundance: NA
d_gene: TRBD1
CDR3aa: CASSPQGTVSYEQYF
CDR3nt: TGTGCCAGCTCACCACAAGGGACAGTTTCCTACGAGCAGTACTTC

v_gene: TRBV28
j_gene: TRBJ2-7
abundance: once
d_gene: TRBD2
CDR3aa: CASSTGLAGGEQYF
CDR3nt: TGTGCCAGCAGTACCGGACTAGCGGGAGGCGAGCAGTACTTC

v_gene: TRBV5-1
j_gene: TRBJ2-7
abundance: NA
d_gene: TRBD1
CDR3aa: CASSTGQVYEQYF
CDR3nt: TGCGCCAGCAGCACGGGACAGGTTTACGAGCAGTACTTC

v_gene: TRBV6-7
j_gene: TRBJ2-7
abundance: NA
d_gene: TRBD1
CDR3aa: CASSYSNRDRESPSYEQYF
CDR3nt: TGTGCCAGCAGTTACTCCAACCGGGACAGGGAATCCCCCTCCTACGAGCAGTACTTC

v_gene: TRBV5-1
j_gene: TRBJ2-2
abundance: NA
d_gene: TRBD2
CDR3aa: CASIGSGRWDTGELFF
CDR3nt: TGCGCCAGCATCGGTAGCGGGAGATGGGACACCGGGGAGCTGTTTTTT

v_gene: TRBV28
j_gene: TRBJ2-3
abundance: once
d_gene: NA
CDR3aa: CASSLGVGGTTDTQYF
CDR3nt: TGTGCCAGCAGTTTAGGGGTAGGGGGGACCACAGATACGCAGTATTTT

v_gene: TRBV5-1
j_gene: TRBJ2-5
abundance: NA
d_gene: TRBD1
CDR3aa: CASSLATGGPGTQYF
CDR3nt: TGCGCCAGCAGCTTGGCTACAGGGGGCCCAGGGACCCAGTACTTC

v_gene: TRBV7-9
j_gene: TRBJ1-5
abundance: NA
d_gene: NA
CDR3aa: CASSFGTGLNQPQHF
CDR3nt: TGTGCCAGCAGCTTCGGGACCGGACTAAATCAGCCCCAGCATTTT